The 22 T cell receptor beta chains listed next were all sequenced from one sample in a study of T cell responses to AZD1222 COVID-19 vaccine. Sequenced by immunoSEQ multiplex PCR; TCRdb stores in-frame clones only, minus some. The sample has some 75,000 clones; about 88% are singletons. The sequences come from peripheral blood, collected on day 0 of AZD1222 vaccination. The receptors derive from an adult in good health.

V usage is TRBV7-8 and J usage is TRBJ1-5; 8 bases map to TRBD1. Unmatched junction bases numbered 12, after V lost 5 bases and J lost 3 bases. The CDR3 is 17 amino acids. The germline CDR1 and CDR2 sequences are SGHVS and FQNEAQ. CDR3: CASSPRTGTAPNQPQHF. The CDR3 DNA is TGTGCCAGCAGCCCGAGGACAGGGACGGCACCCAATCAGCCCCAGCATTTT. The whole variable domain, filled in from reference TRBV7-8 and TRBJ1-5, reads GAGVSQSPRYKVAKRGQDVALRCDPISGHVSLFWYQQALGQGPEFLTYFQNEAQLDKSGLPSDRFFAERPEGSVSTLKIQRTQQEDSAVYLCASSPRTGTAPNQPQHFGDGTRLSIL.

The gene calls are TRBV19 and TRBJ2-1; 12 nucleotides line up with TRBD1. The CDR3 spans 14 residues. Germline assignment: CDR1 LNHDA and CDR2 SQIVND (reference sequence). V dropped 10 bases and J dropped 8; count of bases not matched to a gene: 9. CDR3 DNA sequence: TGTGCCACCAAATGGGGACAGGGGGCCTATGAGCAGTTCTTC. It translates to CATKWGQGAYEQFF.

This clone was picked up a small number of times. The chain has TRBV2 and TRBJ2-6; D is perhaps TRBD1 (6 bases). Germline loops: CDR1 SNHLY, CDR2 FYNNEI. This CDR3 has 16 residues. V lost 7 bases to trimming and J lost 0 bases, with 13 bases between them. CDR3 DNA: TGTGCCAGCACCCAGGACAGCTACTCTGGGGCCAACGTCCTGACTTTC. Residues: CASTQDSYSGANVLTF.

This clone was detected once. The rearrangement uses TRBV9 and TRBJ1-3; possibly TRBD1 for D (5 bases). Germline V CDR1 and CDR2: SGDLS, YYNGEE. The CDR3 is 14 residues long. The V and J ends lost 0 bases and 4 bases respectively, with 8 bases between them. The CDR3 DNA sequence: TGTGCCAGCAGCGTAGTCAGGGACGGAAACACCATATATTTT. It yields the protein CASSVVRDGNTIYF.

V gene TRBV6-1 combines with J gene TRBJ1-4; maybe TRBD1 (6 bases). CDR3 length: 15 residues. Germline CDR1 reads MNHNS; CDR2 reads SASEGT. The germline V and J ends were trimmed by 1 base and 8 bases, with 14 bases remaining between them. The CDR3 spells CASSEGGGRGEKLFF. CDR3 nucleotides: TGTGCCAGCAGTGAAGGCGGGGGGCGAGGAGAAAAACTGTTTTTT.

This chain uses TRBV7-9 with TRBJ2-2; perhaps TRBD1 as D (5 bases). The CDR3 runs to 15 residues. V lost 1 base and J 3 bases, leaving 9 bases between the germline ends. CDR1 is SEHNR and CDR2 is FQNEAQ in the germline V gene (reference sequence). CDR3 amino acids: CASSLGQGDTGELFF. CDR3 sequence (DNA): TGTGCCAGCAGCTTAGGGCAGGGTGACACCGGGGAGCTGTTTTTT.

The chain is built from TRBV10-3 and TRBJ2-5; D gene ambiguous. The CDR3 has 14 residues. The germline V and J ends were trimmed by 3 bases and 4 bases, with 12 bases remaining between them. Germline V gene sequence: CDR1 ENHRY, CDR2 SYGVKD. As DNA, the CDR3 is TGTGCCATCAGTGACGCCCGAGAGGCAGAGACCCAGTACTTC. This codes for CAISDAREAETQYF.

The V call is TRBV6-1, the J call TRBJ1-2; D remains unclear. The V and J ends lost 0 bases and 2 bases respectively, with 10 bases between them. The germline V gene has CDR1 MNHNS and CDR2 SASEGT. The CDR3 is 15 residues long. CDR3 in DNA: TGTGCCAGCAGTGAAGCTTCGGGAAGCAACTATGGCTACACCTTC. Amino acids: CASSEASGSNYGYTF.

This rearrangement joins TRBV19 to TRBJ1-5; 8 nucleotides agree with TRBD1. CDR3 length equals 17 residues. Trimming at V came to 3 bases and at J to 6 bases, leaving 13 bases not matched to a gene. Germline V lookup: CDR1 LNHDA, CDR2 SQIVND (reference sequence). The DNA of the CDR3 is TGTGCCAGTAGTATTGGGACAGGCCGGCTAAATAGTCAGCCCCAGCATTTT. Translating gives CASSIGTGRLNSQPQHF.

V gene TRBV6-5 combines with J gene TRBJ2-2; D unresolved. The CDR3 loop spans 14 amino acids. V was cut by 6 bases and J by 3 bases, with 11 bases left in between. Looked up from germline, CDR1 is MNHEY and CDR2 is SVGAGI. The CDR3 nucleotides are TGTGCCAGCAGATCGTGGGAAGACACCGGGGAGCTGTTTTTT. Amino acids: CASRSWEDTGELFF.

This chain uses TRBV28 with TRBJ1-5; D gene unclear. CDR3 size: 13 residues. Trimming took 9 bases from V and 0 from J, leaving 9 bases between them. Germline lookup yields CDR1 MDHEN and CDR2 SYDVKM. The CDR3 DNA is TGTGCCAGTAGATTTATTAGCAATCAGCCCCAGCATTTT. Its translation is CASRFISNQPQHF.

The rearrangement links TRBV10-3 to TRBJ1-1; D is unresolved. Germline V gene data show CDR1 as ENHRY and CDR2 as SYGVKD. The CDR3 extends over 12 amino acids. Trimming cost V 0 bases and J 7 bases, with 6 bases left between them. CDR3 loop: CAISESAGEAFF. CDR3 coding DNA: TGTGCCATCAGTGAGTCGGCGGGTGAAGCTTTCTTT.

This chain links TRBV5-4 with TRBJ2-3, with a weak D call TRBD2 (5 bases). Germline CDR1 and CDR2: SGHNT and YYREEE (reference sequence). The CDR3 is 14 amino acids. The V gene lost 2 bases and the J gene lost 2 bases, with 9 bases spanning the gap. This CDR3 is CASSFGGYTDTQYF. As DNA, the CDR3 is TGTGCCAGCAGCTTCGGCGGGTACACAGATACGCAGTATTTT. Combining the CDR3 with reference TRBV5-4 and TRBJ2-3 gives the whole variable domain ETGVTQSPTHLIKTRGQQVTLRCSSQSGHNTVSWYQQALGQGPQFIFQYYREEENGRGNFPPRFSGLQFPNYSSELNVNALELDDSALYLCASSFGGYTDTQYFGPGTRLTVL.

This rearrangement joins TRBV24-1 to TRBJ2-1; 8 nucleotides align to TRBD1. The CDR3 length is 15 residues. J was trimmed by 4 bases and V by 3 bases; bases with no gene match: 4. Germline lookup yields CDR1 KGHDR and CDR2 SFDVKD. CDR3 bases: TGTGCCACCAGTGATCCGGGACAGGTATACAATGAGCAGTTCTTC. Translated: CATSDPGQVYNEQFF.

The CDR3 is CASSLQGVDTGELFF. CDR3 nucleotides: TGTGCCAGCAGTTTACAAGGGGTGGACACCGGGGAGCTGTTTTTT. The chain joins TRBV2 to TRBJ2-2; weak D call: TRBD1 (5 bases). CDR1 and CDR2 (germline): SNHLY, FYNNEI. The CDR3 covers 15 residues. V lost 5 bases to trimming and J lost 3 bases, with 13 bases between them.

The rearrangement uses TRBV19 and TRBJ1-2, with a possible D match to TRBD1 (5 bases). The CDR3 sequence is 13 residues long. The V gene lost 9 bases and the J gene lost 6 bases, with 17 bases spanning the gap. Germline V lookup: CDR1 LNHDA, CDR2 SQIVND (reference sequence). The DNA for the CDR3 is TGTGCCAGATGCCTAGTGGGGCGGAATGGCTACACCTTC. Its protein product is CARCLVGRNGYTF.

The chain couples TRBV9 to TRBJ2-7, with TRBD1 matching 7 bases. The length of the CDR3 is 15 residues. In germline, CDR1 is SGDLS, CDR2 YYNGEE. J gave up 0 bases and V 0 bases, and 3 bases lay outside the gene matches. DNA for the CDR3: TGTGCCAGCAGCGTAGCAGGGGACAGCTCCTACGAGCAGTACTTC. Encoded protein: CASSVAGDSSYEQYF.

CDR3 sequence reads: CSASTPGRYSYEQYF. CDR3 in DNA: TGCAGTGCTAGTACGCCGGGGAGATACTCCTACGAGCAGTACTTC. This chain links TRBV20-1 with TRBJ2-7; D is perhaps TRBD2 (5 bases). The V and J ends lost 3 bases and 0 bases respectively, with 15 bases between them. In germline, CDR1 is DFQATT, CDR2 SNEGSKA (reference sequence). There are 15 residues in the CDR3.

This chain uses TRBV10-2 with TRBJ2-1; D tentatively reads TRBD1 or TRBD2 (6 bases each). Germline CDR1 and CDR2: WSHSY and SAAADI. The CDR3 has 11 amino acids. V lost 3 bases, J lost 12 bases, and 9 bases lay in between. DNA for the CDR3: TGCGCCAGCAGTGAAGGGGGAGGGCAGTTCTTC. Protein: CASSEGGGQFF.

This rearrangement joins TRBV5-1 to TRBJ2-2, with D unresolved. Germline CDR1 and CDR2: SGHRS and YFSETQ. Trimming took 0 bases from V and 5 from J, leaving 11 bases between them. The CDR3 contains 15 residues. The CDR3 DNA is TGCGCCAGCAGCTTGGGGGTCAGAAGTACCGGGGAGCTGTTTTTT. Translated, it gives CASSLGVRSTGELFF.

This clone was picked up one time. This sequence joins TRBV2 and TRBJ2-1, with 7 bases aligning to TRBD1. The CDR3 length is 13 residues. Germline V gives CDR1 SNHLY, CDR2 FYNNEI. V shed 8 bases and J 6 bases; nucleotides not matched to a gene: 7. CDR3 nucleotide sequence: TGTGCCAGCCAGGGACAGTGGGGCAATGAGCAGTTCTTC. Its translation is CASQGQWGNEQFF.

The CDR3 protein is CAWSQGDYGYTF. The DNA of the CDR3 is TGTGCCTGGAGTCAGGGGGACTATGGCTACACCTTC. V gene TRBV30 combines with J gene TRBJ1-2, with TRBD1 identical over 7 bases. CDR1 GTSNPN and CDR2 SVGIG come from the germline V gene (reference sequence). The V segment lost 2 bases and the J segment 3 bases; nucleotides outside the gene matches: 0. CDR3 length: 12 residues.